This T cell receptor (beta chain) was captured by sequencing in a study of T cell responses to AZD1222 COVID-19 vaccine. A single count supports this clone. The protocol was immunoSEQ multiplex PCR, while the TCRdb copy is restricted to in-frame clones and leaves out a portion. Of over 100,000 clones listed, 89% are singletons. The sequencing here drew on peripheral blood, taken on day 0 of AZD1222 vaccination. The clonotype was recovered from an adult in good health.

CDR3 nucleotide sequence: TGTGCCAGCAAAGAGGTGGGCACTGAAGCTTTCTTT. It yields the protein CASKEVGTEAFF. The chain combines TRBV7-9 with TRBJ1-1; no reliable D call. The CDR3 covers 12 residues. V lost 7 bases and J 4 bases, leaving 10 bases between the germline ends. Germline V gives CDR1 SEHNR, CDR2 FQNEAQ (reference sequence).